This entry concerns a single T cell receptor beta chain. This specimen belongs to a study of OX40 agonist ivuxolimab in advanced cancers. Clones were read by immunoSEQ multiplex PCR, and TCRdb kept only the in-frame ones, dropping some. The sample consists of tens of thousands of clones, approximately 80% of them appearing once. J lost 10 bases, V lost 4 bases, and 8 bases had no gene match. CDR3 length equals 14 residues. Germline V lookup: CDR1 SGHDT, CDR2 YYEEEE. The specimen comprised CD4+ or CD8+ T cells sorted from blood, sampled in a trial of the OX40 agonist ivuxolimab. The V call is TRBV5-6, the J call TRBJ2-1; 10 bases line up with TRBD2. This sequence was found in an adult with an advanced solid tumor such as melanoma, head and neck, liver or kidney cancer. DNA for the CDR3: TGTGCCAGCAGCCCTGGACTAGCGGAGGCAGAGCAGTTCTTC. Translation gives CASSPGLAEAEQFF.